Listed below are T cell receptor beta chains from one sample, sequenced in a study of neurological immune-mediated disorders. MiXCR, applied by TCRdb to the 5' RACE reads, yields one record per CDR3 protein. Of about 120,000 distinct CDR3 sequences in the sample, roughly 3.1% were seen once. Sequenced: PBMCs. All receptors derive from a woman aged 30 to 39 with multiple sclerosis. The CDR3 runs from the conserved cysteine through the conserved F or W. The order of the fields is J gene, V gene, clone size, D gene, CDR3 protein, CDR3 DNA. A D gene is named only where the DNA matches it firmly. Only part of the rows carry a size: once, few, many, or a class if the clone is expanded.

J: TRBJ1-1; V: TRBV6-6; size: many; D: TRBD1; CDR3: CASSQPQGQGNTEAFF; DNA: TGTGCCAGCAGTCAACCACAGGGGCAGGGGAACACTGAAGCTTTCTTT
J: TRBJ1-1; V: TRBV12-3/TRBV12-4; size: many; D: .; CDR3: CASSLRRETEAFF; DNA: TGTGCCAGCAGTTTGAGAAGGGAAACTGAAGCTTTCTTT
J: TRBJ1-2; V: TRBV19; size: few; D: .; CDR3: CASSRGPRMTMYGYTF; DNA: TGTGCCAGTAGTCGGGGACCCAGGATGACGATGTATGGCTACACCTTC
J: TRBJ2-1; V: TRBV20-1; size: many; D: .; CDR3: CSAIPLGGRSYNEQFF; DNA: TGCAGTGCTATCCCCTTGGGGGGCCGCTCCTACAATGAGCAGTTCTTC
J: TRBJ2-7; V: TRBV5-6; size: .; D: .; CDR3: CASSLPGRPSYEQYF; DNA: TGTGCCAGCAGCTTGCCGGGACGGCCTTCCTACGAGCAGTACTTC
J: TRBJ2-5; V: TRBV12-3/TRBV12-4; size: many; D: .; CDR3: CASSFGSPRAKETQYF; DNA: TGTGCCAGCAGTTTCGGTAGTCCGAGGGCGAAAGAGACCCAGTACTTC
J: TRBJ2-7; V: TRBV5-5; size: many; D: .; CDR3: CASRGLLGFSYEQYF; DNA: TGTGCCAGCAGGGGACTCTTGGGCTTTTCCTACGAGCAGTACTTC
J: TRBJ2-1; V: TRBV19; size: many; D: .; CDR3: CASSIGHAYNEQFF; DNA: TGTGCCAGTAGTATAGGGCACGCTTACAATGAGCAGTTCTTC
J: TRBJ1-1; V: TRBV7-9; size: many; D: .; CDR3: CASSPVTGYTEAFF; DNA: TGTGCCAGCAGCCCCGTCACAGGCTACACTGAAGCTTTCTTT
J: TRBJ2-3; V: TRBV12-3/TRBV12-4; size: many; D: .; CDR3: CASTLGLGHSTDTQYF; DNA: TGTGCCAGCACTCTGGGGCTTGGCCACAGCACAGATACGCAGTATTTT
J: TRBJ2-1; V: TRBV5-6; size: many; D: .; CDR3: CASSFISGSYNEQFF; DNA: TGTGCCAGCAGCTTTATTTCGGGCTCCTACAATGAGCAGTTCTTC
J: TRBJ2-7; V: TRBV7-2; size: many; D: .; CDR3: CASSTRPGDGYEQYF; DNA: TGTGCCAGCAGTACGAGACCAGGGGACGGATACGAGCAGTACTTC
J: TRBJ2-3; V: TRBV7-8; size: many; D: .; CDR3: CASSPWDTPTDTQYF; DNA: TGTGCCAGCAGCCCATGGGACACCCCCACAGATACGCAGTATTTT
J: TRBJ2-7; V: TRBV29-1; size: many; D: .; CDR3: CSVAFDYEQYF; DNA: TGCAGCGTTGCTTTCGACTACGAGCAGTACTTC
J: TRBJ2-2; V: TRBV12-3/TRBV12-4; size: many; D: .; CDR3: CASTHSSRVGTGELFF; DNA: TGTGCCAGCACCCATAGTTCACGGGTGGGCACCGGGGAGCTGTTTTTT